Below are 32 T cell receptor beta chains sequenced from a single sample in a study of beta chain features in type 1 diabetes. cDNA synthesis used the whole RNA isolate, giving expressed TCRB sequences. The data were produced by immunoSEQ multiplex PCR, yet TCRdb's version contains in-frame clones alone and is incomplete. The sample yields about 190,000 clones, 7.8% seen once. No antigens are known for them. Overall study findings and caveats: Moderate yet significant TCRB CDR3 shortening was seen in Type 1 diabetes patients in all four CD4+ subsets.

Sequencing used central memory CD4+ T cells from blood. These receptors were taken from a woman in her 40s with type 1 diabetes.

This clone appeared a few times. The chain employs TRBV12-5 and TRBJ2-1; 9 bases are a match to TRBD1. Germline assignment: CDR1 LGHNT and CDR2 FRNRAP. Germline trimming cut 3 bases from V and 6 bases from J; bases unmatched to any gene: 6. This CDR3 is built from 15 residues. For the CDR3, the DNA is TGTGCTAGTGGTTTCATGGACAGGGGATTCAATGAGCAGTTCTTC. Its translation is CASGFMDRGFNEQFF.

The chain uses TRBV6-5 and TRBJ1-1; TRBD1 matches 7 bases. Germline V gives CDR1 MNHEY, CDR2 SVGAGI. This CDR3 contains 14 residues. V gave up 2 bases and J gave up 7 bases; unmatched junction bases: 7. This CDR3 is CASSYGGTVSEAFF. The DNA of the CDR3 is TGTGCCAGCAGTTACGGGGGGACAGTGAGTGAAGCTTTCTTT.

The chain carries TRBV25-1 and TRBJ2-2; a possible D gene is TRBD2 (6 bases). This CDR3 has 15 amino acids. V was cut by 4 bases and J by 6 bases, with 15 bases left in between. Germline V gives CDR1 MGHDK, CDR2 SYGVNS. CDR3 protein: CASSAAGREAGELFF. In DNA, the CDR3 is TGTGCCAGCAGTGCGGCTGGTAGGGAGGCCGGGGAGCTGTTTTTT. Based on the CDR3 plus reference TRBV25-1 and TRBJ2-2, the full variable domain is EADIYQTPRYLVIGTGKKITLECSQTMGHDKMYWYQQDPGMELHLIHYSYGVNSTEKGDLSSESTVSRIRTEHFPLTLESARPSHTSQYLCASSAAGREAGELFFGEGSRLTVL.

The sample holds a few counts of this clone. At one boundary the junction diverges from the germline segment, which might be a read error. The genes are TRBV4-2 and TRBJ1-1, with a possible D match to TRBD1 (5 bases). CDR3 length: 13 amino acids. Looked up from germline, CDR1 is LGHNA and CDR2 is YNFKEQ. DNA of the CDR3: TGTGCCAGCAGCCAAGATAAGGGCAGGGAAGGTTTCTTT. This encodes CASSQDKGREGFF.

J is TRBJ2-1 and V is TRBV4-1; tentatively, D is TRBD1 (6 bases). Trimming pared 0 bases from V and 4 bases from J, leaving 13 bases between. Germline CDR1 is MGHRA and CDR2 is YSYEKL. This CDR3 spans 16 amino acids. CDR3 DNA: TGCGCCAGCAGCCAAGATTGGACAGCCATATACAATGAGCAGTTCTTC. As protein: CASSQDWTAIYNEQFF.

This chain joins TRBV5-1 and TRBJ2-1; 9 bases agree with TRBD2. Per germline, CDR1 SGHRS and CDR2 YFSETQ. V was pared by 6 bases and J by 3 bases, with 7 bases of the junction left unmatched. CDR3 length: 15 amino acids. CDR3 in amino acids: CASTGGGADYNEQFF. CDR3 DNA: TGCGCCAGCACCGGCGGGGGGGCTGACTACAATGAGCAGTTCTTC.

The chain combines TRBV7-8 with TRBJ2-5; TRBD2 aligns across 8 bases. The junction had 16 bases not matched to a gene; V was cut back by 4 bases and J by 3 bases. This CDR3 spans 18 amino acids. Germline CDR1 reads SGHVS; CDR2 reads FQNEAQ. CDR3: CASSYRVPNGGAEETQYF. The CDR3 nucleotides read TGTGCCAGCAGCTACAGGGTCCCTAACGGGGGGGCGGAAGAGACCCAGTACTTC.

The J gene is TRBJ1-1, the V gene TRBV29-1; no clear D gene. In germline, CDR1 is SQVTM, CDR2 ANQGSEA. V lost 4 bases to trimming and J lost 4 bases, with 10 bases between them. The CDR3 is 12 residues long. The CDR3 DNA sequence: TGCAGCGTTGGAGGGAAAGGCACTGAAGCTTTCTTT. Amino acid sequence: CSVGGKGTEAFF.

The chain employs TRBV7-9 and TRBJ1-2; weak D call: TRBD1 (6 bases). The CDR3 is made up of 12 amino acids. The V end lost 4 bases, the J end lost 8 bases, and 11 bases lay between the germline ends. CDR1 and CDR2 from the germline V gene are SEHNR and FQNEAQ (reference sequence). The CDR3 region has the DNA TGTGCCAGCAGCTCTGACAGGCGCGGCTACACCTTC. This gives the protein CASSSDRRGYTF.

This clone was detected a few times. The J gene is TRBJ2-5, the V gene TRBV18, with D possibly TRBD2 on 5 matching bases. The CDR3 is 14 residues long. Per germline, CDR1 KGHSH and CDR2 LQKENI. The V end was cut by 3 bases, the J end by 5 bases, with 13 bases between. In nucleotides, the CDR3 is TGTGCCAGCTCACCGGCCCGGTGGGAGGAGACCCAGTACTTC. This gives the protein CASSPARWEETQYF.

There are a few counts of this clone. The chain employs TRBV9 and TRBJ1-2; 11 bases fit TRBD1. This CDR3 is built from 15 residues. CDR1 and CDR2 (germline): SGDLS, YYNGEE. Trimming at V came to 2 bases and at J to 4 bases, leaving 4 bases not matched to a gene. The CDR3 DNA follows: TGTGCCAGCAGCGTTCTGGGACAGGGGGGCTATGGCTACACCTTC. Encoded protein: CASSVLGQGGYGYTF.

The gene calls are TRBV7-6 and TRBJ2-1; D remains unclear. V was cut by 4 bases and J by 6 bases, with 7 bases left in between. This CDR3 has 12 amino acids. The germline gives CDR1 SGHVS, CDR2 FNYEAQ. In DNA form, the CDR3 reads TGTGCCAGCAGCTCCCCAGGCAATGAGCAGTTCTTC. Protein sequence: CASSSPGNEQFF.

V and J are TRBV21-1 and TRBJ2-1; the tabulated D call, TRBD2, remains unverified against the DNA. TRBV21-1 is designated a pseudogene. The CDR3 totals 14 residues. Written as DNA, the CDR3 is TGTGCCAGCAGCCCTCGGGACTTGAGGGGTGAGCAGTTCTTC. It specifies CASSPRDLRGEQFF.

The chain recombines TRBV7-2 with TRBJ1-1, with D perhaps matching TRBD1 (6 bases). In germline, CDR1 is SGHTA, CDR2 FQGNSA. CDR3 length equals 14 residues. Between the trimmed V and J ends, which lost 5 bases and 1 base, there was a span of 11 bases. In nucleotides, the CDR3 is TGTGCCAGCAGCCTCACGGGACAGAACACTGAAGCTTTCTTT. Its protein product is CASSLTGQNTEAFF.

There are many counts of this clone. The V and J genes are TRBV9 and TRBJ1-1; D not resolved. CDR1 and CDR2 from the germline V gene are SGDLS and YYNGEE. The CDR3 spans 15 residues. Trimming pared 4 bases from V and 4 bases from J, leaving 17 bases between. Here the CDR3 DNA reads TGTGCCAGCAGCCCCCTAGGACCGGGGAGCACTGAAGCTTTCTTT. This gives the protein CASSPLGPGSTEAFF.

V is TRBV2 and J is TRBJ1-5; TRBD1 matches 9 bases. V dropped 4 bases and J dropped 8; count of bases not matched to a gene: 6. Germline loops: CDR1 SNHLY, CDR2 FYNNEI. The CDR3 runs 14 residues. The CDR3 spells CASSGDRVGEPQHF. The CDR3 DNA reads as TGTGCCAGCAGTGGGGACAGGGTGGGGGAGCCCCAGCATTTT.

The genes are TRBV15 and TRBJ2-7; 10 bases are a match to TRBD1. This CDR3 has 14 amino acids. The V gene's germline CDR1 is LNHNV and CDR2 YYDKDF (reference sequence). J lost 5 bases, V lost 4 bases, and 5 bases had no gene match. Written as DNA, the CDR3 is TGTGCCACCAGCACGAGGACAGGGGGGAACGAGCAGTACTTC. Translated: CATSTRTGGNEQYF.

J is TRBJ2-1 and V is TRBV28; a possible D gene is TRBD2 (6 bases). Deletions cut 2 bases from V and 7 bases from J, with 12 bases between. This CDR3 spans 14 amino acids. The germline V gene encodes CDR1 MDHEN and CDR2 SYDVKM. This CDR3 reads CASSLIGGRNEQFF. In DNA form, the CDR3 reads TGTGCCAGCAGTTTAATCGGAGGGAGGAATGAGCAGTTCTTC. Supplemented by reference TRBV28 and TRBJ2-1, the full variable domain reads DVKVTQSSRYLVKRTGEKVFLECVQDMDHENMFWYRQDPGLGLRLIYFSYDVKMKEKGDIPEGYSVSREKKERFSLILESASTNQTSMYLCASSLIGGRNEQFFGPGTRLTVL.

This chain uses TRBV30 with TRBJ1-5; TRBD1 matches 7 bases. The germline CDR1 and CDR2 sequences are GTSNPN and SVGIG (reference sequence). The V gene end was trimmed by 2 bases and the J gene end by 3 bases; junction bases not matched to a gene: 4. This CDR3 spans 14 amino acids. CDR3 region: CAWSTGTVNQPQHF. CDR3 sequence (DNA): TGTGCCTGGAGTACCGGGACAGTCAATCAGCCCCAGCATTTT.

This clone turned up a few times. The chain has TRBV15 and TRBJ1-4; 7 bases match TRBD1. CDR1 LNHNV and CDR2 YYDKDF come from the germline V gene (reference sequence). CDR3 length equals 14 residues. The V segment lost 6 bases and the J segment 3 bases; nucleotides outside the gene matches: 4. The CDR3 DNA reads as TGTGCCACCAGTCGAGGGGGCTCTAATGAAAAACTGTTTTTT. Residues: CATSRGGSNEKLFF.

This clone was observed a few times. The rearrangement joins TRBV7-2 to TRBJ1-2; TRBD1 aligns across 8 bases. The J segment lost 4 bases and the V segment lost 7 bases, leaving 8 bases of the junction unmatched. This CDR3 contains 14 residues. Germline V gene lookup returns CDR1 SGHTA and CDR2 FQGNSA. In DNA, the CDR3 is TGTGCCAGCACCATGCAGGGGGCATTCTATGGCTACACCTTC. Amino acids: CASTMQGAFYGYTF. Drawing the rest from reference TRBV7-2 and TRBJ1-2, the complete variable domain is GAGVSQSPSNKVTEKGKDVELRCDPISGHTALYWYRQSLGQGLEFLIYFQGNSAPDKSGLPSDRFSAERTGGSVSTLTIQRTQQEDSAVYLCASTMQGAFYGYTFGSGTRLTVV.

This clone showed up just a few times. The chain is built from TRBV28 and TRBJ2-1; 9 bases fit TRBD2. With V trimmed by 5 bases and J by 6 bases, 5 bases remained unmatched. The CDR3 consists of 14 residues. Germline CDR1 reads MDHEN; CDR2 reads SYDVKM. The CDR3 region is CASSRGGASNEQFF. DNA for the CDR3: TGTGCCAGCAGTCGCGGGGGGGCTTCCAATGAGCAGTTCTTC. The full variable domain, its missing parts supplied by reference TRBV28 and TRBJ2-1, is DVKVTQSSRYLVKRTGEKVFLECVQDMDHENMFWYRQDPGLGLRLIYFSYDVKMKEKGDIPEGYSVSREKKERFSLILESASTNQTSMYLCASSRGGASNEQFFGPGTRLTVL.

In its sample, this clone was seen a few times. The J gene is TRBJ2-6, the V gene TRBV29-1; 10 bases map to TRBD1. Germline V gene lookup returns CDR1 SQVTM and CDR2 ANQGSEA. V lost 6 bases and J lost 2; bases outside the gene matches: 4. This CDR3 is built from 15 residues. The chain's CDR3 is CSVGQGDTGANVLTF. DNA for the CDR3: TGCAGCGTAGGACAGGGGGATACTGGGGCCAACGTCCTGACTTTC. The full variable domain, its missing parts supplied by reference TRBV29-1 and TRBJ2-6, is SAVISQKPSRDICQRGTSLTIQCQVDSQVTMMFWYRQQPGQSLTLIATANQGSEATYESGFVIDKFPISRPNLTFSTLTVSNMSPEDSSIYLCSVGQGDTGANVLTFGAGSRLTVL.

V usage is TRBV4-1 and J usage is TRBJ1-5; D gene uncertain. The CDR3 is 14 amino acids. The V and J ends lost 0 bases and 7 bases respectively, with 10 bases between them. Per germline, CDR1 MGHRA and CDR2 YSYEKL. Written as DNA, the CDR3 is TGCGCCAGCAGCCAAGATCTCCGAGTGCAGCCCCAGCATTTT. Translation: CASSQDLRVQPQHF.

The V call is TRBV5-6, the J call TRBJ2-3; perhaps TRBD2 as D (5 bases). Germline assignment: CDR1 SGHDT and CDR2 YYEEEE. This CDR3 has 14 residues. Trimming took 7 bases from V and 1 from J, leaving 13 bases between them. CDR3 sequence: CASGRGLGTDTQYF. The CDR3 coding sequence is TGTGCCAGCGGCCGGGGTTTGGGCACAGATACGCAGTATTTT.

This clone was detected only a few times. The rearrangement joins TRBV14 to TRBJ2-7; D call uncertain. The ends were cut back, 5 bases at V and 2 bases at J, with 10 bases in the middle. Germline V CDR1 and CDR2: SGHDN, FVKESK. The CDR3 has 13 amino acids. The CDR3 sequence: CASSFDTAYEQYF. The CDR3 region has the DNA TGTGCCAGCAGCTTTGACACCGCCTACGAGCAGTACTTC. Complete variable domain (other parts from reference TRBV14 and TRBJ2-7): EAGVTQFPSHSVIEKGQTVTLRCDPISGHDNLYWYRRVMGKEIKFLLHFVKESKQDESGMPNNRFLAERTGGTYSTLKVQPAELEDSGVYFCASSFDTAYEQYFGPGTRLTVT.

This clone turned up a few times. This sequence joins TRBV19 and TRBJ1-1; a weak D match, TRBD1 (5 bases). This CDR3 is built from 15 residues. Germline CDR1 is LNHDA and CDR2 is SQIVND (reference sequence). V was clipped by 5 bases and J by 1 base, with 14 bases between them. The CDR3 sequence is CASSLWGRENTEAFF. CDR3 nucleotide sequence: TGTGCCAGTAGTTTATGGGGCAGGGAGAACACTGAAGCTTTCTTT.

V and J are TRBV7-2 and TRBJ2-3; D may be TRBD1 (5 bases). Trimming took 1 base from V and 6 from J, leaving 17 bases between them. This CDR3 has 16 residues. Germline CDR1 SGHTA, CDR2 FQGNSA. CDR3 sequence: CASSLEGNTPTDTQYF. Written as DNA, the CDR3 is TGTGCCAGCAGCTTAGAGGGGAACACACCCACGGATACGCAGTATTTT.

The rearrangement links TRBV11-2 to TRBJ2-5; D might be TRBD1 (6 bases). The CDR3 is 14 residues long. Per germline, CDR1 SGHAT and CDR2 FQNNGV. Trimming removed 3 bases from V and 2 bases from J, with 10 bases in between. Here the CDR3 reads CASSFMGAQETQYF. CDR3 in DNA: TGTGCCAGCAGCTTTATGGGGGCACAAGAGACCCAGTACTTC. The variable domain in full, with the rest retrieved from reference TRBV11-2 and TRBJ2-5, is EAGVAQSPRYKIIEKRQSVAFWCNPISGHATLYWYQQILGQGPKLLIQFQNNGVVDDSQLPKDRFSAERLKGVDSTLKIQPAKLEDSAVYLCASSFMGAQETQYFGPGTRLLVL.

J is TRBJ1-2 and V is TRBV13, with TRBD1 as a possible D gene (5 bases). CDR3 length: 14 residues. The V end lost 5 bases, the J end lost 7 bases, and 17 bases lay between the germline ends. Germline-derived CDR1 and CDR2 are PRHDT and FYEKMQ (reference sequence). This chain's CDR3 is CASSPRGAASGYTF. Written as DNA, the CDR3 is TGTGCCAGCAGCCCCCGCGGGGCCGCGTCTGGCTACACCTTC.

This CDR3 reads CASKDGGRKLLNEQFF. CDR3 nucleotides: TGTGCCAGCAAAGATGGAGGGCGAAAACTACTAAATGAGCAGTTCTTC. V is TRBV28 and J is TRBJ2-1, with D perhaps TRBD2 (6 bases). Germline CDR1 is MDHEN and CDR2 is SYDVKM. This CDR3 has 16 amino acids. Trimming took 7 bases from V and 7 from J, leaving 23 bases between them.

The V and J genes are TRBV14 and TRBJ1-6; perhaps TRBD1 as D (6 bases). Trimming took off 4 bases at V and 5 bases at J, with 12 bases between the two ends. CDR1 SGHDN and CDR2 FVKESK come from the germline V gene. This CDR3 has 15 amino acids. The CDR3: CASSLGQWDNSPLHF. The CDR3 nucleotides are TGTGCCAGCAGCCTAGGACAGTGGGATAATTCACCCCTCCACTTT.